A selection of T cell receptor beta chains follows, all from one sample in a study of shared clonotypes between healthy human individuals. Assay used: immunoSEQ multiplex PCR; TCRdb lists only in-frame clones, some missing. Among millions of clones listed, roughly 94% were seen once. The material sequenced was naive CD4+ T cells sorted from blood. The receptors were sampled from a man between 18 and 29 years old in good health. Each CDR3 is given with its conserved first and last residue. The D gene is left open where the match is weak. A clone size is listed for some rows: how often the clone was seen (once, few, many), or a class if it is expanded.

d_gene	abundance	v_gene	j_gene	CDR3nt	CDR3aa
.	.	TRBV7-2	TRBJ2-5	TGTGCCAGCAGCTTAGGTCCAGGGGAAGAGACCCAGTACTTC	CASSLGPGEETQYF
.	.	TRBV5-1	TRBJ2-1	TGCGCCAGCAGCTTGGGGCCAAGCCAATTTGATGAGCAGTTCTTC	CASSLGPSQFDEQFF
.	.	TRBV7-2	TRBJ1-2	TGTGCCAGCAGCTTAGACGCAGGGTCTAACTATGGCTACACCTTC	CASSLDAGSNYGYTF
.	.	TRBV5-1	TRBJ1-6	TGCGCCAGCAGCCACAGACCGACTAATTCACCCCTCCACTTT	CASSHRPTNSPLHF
TRBD1	.	TRBV19	TRBJ1-5	TGTGCCAGTAGTACACTTCAGGGGGCCTTAGATCAGCCCCAGCATTTT	CASSTLQGALDQPQHF
.	.	TRBV11-2	TRBJ2-7	TGTGCCAGCAGCTTACCTCTCGGGGGGCTCAACGAGCAGTACTTC	CASSLPLGGLNEQYF
.	.	TRBV20-1	TRBJ1-2	TGCAGTGCCCGGACGGTTTGGGGCTACACCTTC	CSARTVWGYTF
.	.	TRBV7-7	TRBJ2-5	TGTGCTAGCAGCCCGGACTATTACCAAGAGACCCAGTACTTC	CASSPDYYQETQYF
.	.	TRBV5-1	TRBJ2-7	TGCGCCAGCAGCTTGGATGGGGTTGGTACCTACGAGCAGTACTTC	CASSLDGVGTYEQYF
.	.	TRBV5-1	TRBJ2-7	TGCGCCAGCAGCCCGACGAGACCCGGACCGGGGTCGGGGTCCGACGAGCAGTACTTC	CASSPTRPGPGSGSDEQYF
.	.	TRBV4-2	TRBJ2-2	TGTGCCAGCAGCCAAGAGGACACCGGGGAGCTGTTTTTT	CASSQEDTGELFF
TRBD1	.	TRBV18	TRBJ1-2	TGTGCCAGCTCACCGGGACAGTTTGATGGCTACACCTTC	CASSPGQFDGYTF
.	.	TRBV5-4	TRBJ1-4	TGTGCCAGCAGCTTGGGTAACAGGGAAAAACTGTTTTTT	CASSLGNREKLFF
.	.	TRBV29-1	TRBJ2-7	TGCAGCGTTCGTGGCAGTACCTACGAGCAGTACTTC	CSVRGSTYEQYF
TRBD2	.	TRBV19	TRBJ2-4	TGTGCCAGTAGCCGTAGGGAGGGGAAAAACATTCAGTACTTC	CASSRREGKNIQYF
.	.	TRBV4-1	TRBJ1-2	TGCGCCAGCAGCCAAGCTCCGCAGGGCGGATATGGCTACACCTTC	CASSQAPQGGYGYTF
.	.	TRBV11-2	TRBJ1-5	TGTGCCAGCAGCTTAGGGGGTTCCGAAAGGCCCCAGCATTTT	CASSLGGSERPQHF
.	.	TRBV5-3	TRBJ2-7	TGTGCCAGAAACCGAAAAGGTGGCTCCAGCTCCTACGAGCAGTACTTC	CARNRKGGSSSYEQYF
TRBD1	.	TRBV7-2	TRBJ1-2	TGTGCCAGCAGCGTCGGGGACAGGGTCTATGGCTACACCTTC	CASSVGDRVYGYTF
.	.	TRBV25-1	TRBJ2-7	TGTGCCAGCAGCCCTAATCGGCAGATCTACGAGCAGTACTTC	CASSPNRQIYEQYF
.	.	TRBV29-1	TRBJ2-7	TGCAGCGTTGAAGATTTGGGGGAGAAGGCCTACGAGCAGTACTTC	CSVEDLGEKAYEQYF
.	once	TRBV14	TRBJ1-2	TGTGCCAGCAGCCCTACGAGACAGGCCTATGGCTACACCTTC	CASSPTRQAYGYTF
.	once	TRBV28	TRBJ1-1	TGTGCCAGCAGTTTAGGCCTAAGCGGGGCTTTCTTT	CASSLGLSGAFF
TRBD1	few	TRBV5-6	TRBJ1-1	TGTGCCAGCAGCCCTCGGACAGGGGGCGCGGGGACTGAAGCTTTCTTT	CASSPRTGGAGTEAFF
.	.	TRBV12-5	TRBJ2-1	TGTGCTAGTGGTTTGACCTACGTTCTCGGGCACACGGGCAATGAGCAGTTCTTC	CASGLTYVLGHTGNEQFF
TRBD2	.	TRBV30	TRBJ2-7	TGTGCCTGGAGTGTATCTAGCGGGAGATACGAGCAGTACTTC	CAWSVSSGRYEQYF
.	.	TRBV7-9	TRBJ1-5	TGTGCCAGCAGCCCCATAGTTGGTAATCAGCCCCAGCATTTT	CASSPIVGNQPQHF
.	.	TRBV6-5	TRBJ1-1	TGTGCCAGCAGGACCGCCCGTGAAGCTTTCTTT	CASRTAREAFF
TRBD1	.	TRBV19	TRBJ2-7	TGTGCCAGTAGTGGACGCGGGACAGGGAACCACGAGCAGTACTTC	CASSGRGTGNHEQYF
.	few	TRBV27	TRBJ2-5	TGTGCCAGCAGTTTAGAAGGGGGACAAGAGACCCAGTACTTC	CASSLEGGQETQYF
.	few	TRBV7-3	TRBJ1-6	TGTGCCAGCAGCTTAGTGGGGAAAGGTTCACCCCTCCACTTT	CASSLVGKGSPLHF
TRBD2	.	TRBV25-1	TRBJ2-5	TGTGCCAGCAGTAGATCGGGGGGGGAGACCCAGTACTTC	CASSRSGGETQYF
.	.	TRBV6-5	TRBJ1-2	TGTGCCAGCAGTTTAAGTCCCGTGCCCCGAAACGGGGGCTACACCTTC	CASSLSPVPRNGGYTF
TRBD1	.	TRBV10-3	TRBJ1-6	TGTGCCATCAGTGAGACGGGGACAGGAGGCCGTAATTCACCCCTCCACTTT	CAISETGTGGRNSPLHF
TRBD1	.	TRBV6-6	TRBJ1-2	TGTGCCAGCAGCCCCGCCCCGGGACAGGGGAATGGCTACACCTTC	CASSPAPGQGNGYTF
.	once	TRBV11-2	TRBJ1-4	TGTGCCAGCCAAGGTGGGGAAAAACTGTTTTTT	CASQGGEKLFF
.	.	TRBV18	TRBJ1-5	TGTGCCAGCTCACCACCGGGACAGCCCCAGCATTTT	CASSPPGQPQHF
.	.	TRBV28	TRBJ1-4	TGTGCCAGCAGCGCCGGAGGGGGGCGGGGTGAAAAACTGTTTTTT	CASSAGGGRGEKLFF
.	.	TRBV5-1	TRBJ2-7	TGCGCCAGCAGCCTCCTCCCCGACAGCGTTTCCTACGAGCAGTACTTC	CASSLLPDSVSYEQYF
.	.	TRBV19	TRBJ1-5	TGTGCCAGTAGTATTGAAGGAAGCAATCAGCCCCAGCATTTT	CASSIEGSNQPQHF
.	.	TRBV29-1	TRBJ2-7	TGCAGCGTTGTAGGTTCCCGATTCGCCAACGAGCAGTACTTC	CSVVGSRFANEQYF
.	.	TRBV7-9	TRBJ1-2	TGTGCCAGCAGTATCCCCTATGGCTACACCTTC	CASSIPYGYTF
.	.	TRBV27	TRBJ1-2	TGTGCCAGCAGTTTATCCCCCTATGGCTACACCTTC	CASSLSPYGYTF
.	.	TRBV7-6	TRBJ2-3	TGTGCCAGCAGCCTAAGGGGATTCACAGATACGCAGTATTTT	CASSLRGFTDTQYF
.	once	TRBV7-2	TRBJ2-7	TGTGCCAGCAGCTTATTTGGACCGGTGGGGGAGCAGTACTTC	CASSLFGPVGEQYF
.	once	TRBV2	TRBJ1-5	TGTGCCAGCAGTGAAAGGAGGGGGACGAGTCAGCCCCAGCATTTT	CASSERRGTSQPQHF